This T cell receptor (beta chain) was retrieved from a study of tumor and adjacent non-tumor tissue in lung cancer. Study outcomes and limitations: In normal lung, the top 100 clones were significantly more dominant than in tumor.

A remark on this clonotype: No antigen is known for it. It is likely a read error, because the conserved phenylalanine at the end of the CDR3 is missing.

TCRbeta libraries were built with three rounds of nested PCR, modified from ARM-PCR. From the multiplex PCR reads, TCRdb called clonotypes with MiXCR, one entry per CDR3 protein. The sample records more than 45,000 distinct CDR3 sequences, around two thirds being singletons. The CDR3 is 15 amino acids. RNA was extracted from bulk tissue without any cell sorting. Distant lung tissue was collected more than 3 cm away from the tumor edge. Sequencing used distant non-tumor lung tissue. The origin of this receptor is a woman aged 55 to 70 with non-small cell lung cancer. The genes are TRBV12-3 or TRBV12-4 and TRBJ2-3, with 7 nucleotides matching TRBD2. CDR3 sequence reads: CASSRRGRDTDTQYC. The CDR3 nucleotides are TGTGCAAGCAGCCGACGGGGGAGGGACACAGATACGCAGTATTGT.